The 7 T cell receptor beta chains in this list originate from one sample, sequenced in a study of T-cell memory formation after mild COVID-19. Each CDR3 protein gets one entry after TCRdb re-called the 5' RACE reads with MiXCR. This table has around 200,000 distinct CDR3 sequences, 18% appearing once. The source material was PBMCs or a T cell subset sorted from them (not recorded which). The source of these receptors is a man in his late teens or twenties who had mild COVID-19 (a few samples of this study predate the infection). Cell type and time point are not known.

The chain is built from TRBV5-4 and TRBJ2-3; TRBD1 agrees at 9 bases. V shed 3 bases and J 2 bases; nucleotides not matched to a gene: 10. This CDR3 region has 17 residues. Germline loops: CDR1 SGHNT, CDR2 YYREEE (reference sequence). CDR3 coding DNA: TGTGCCAGCAGCTACGGGACAGGGACAACTCTCACAGATACGCAGTATTTT. It translates to CASSYGTGTTLTDTQYF.

This clonotype was observed at least ten times. The chain joins TRBV12-3 or TRBV12-4 to TRBJ2-3; 7 bases agree with TRBD1. With 3 bases clipped from V and 2 bases from J, the junction kept 8 bases outside the gene matches. This CDR3 has 16 residues. This CDR3 is CASSLTNRGYTDTQYF. The CDR3, as DNA: TGTGCCAGCAGTTTGACAAACAGGGGATACACAGATACGCAGTATTTT.

V is TRBV5-1 and J is TRBJ1-2; tentative D call: TRBD1 (6 bases). Trimming stripped 8 bases from V and 4 bases from J, with 15 bases between. The germline gives CDR1 SGHRS, CDR2 YFSETQ. The CDR3 runs to 13 residues. The CDR3 spells CARGQRTSYGYTF. The CDR3 DNA is TGCGCCAGAGGACAGCGAACCTCCTATGGCTACACCTTC.

For the CDR3, the DNA is TGTGCCAGCAGTGTAGCGGGGGGGCATATCGGGGAGCTGTTTTTT. Translation: CASSVAGGHIGELFF. The V call is TRBV6-5, the J call TRBJ2-2; 11 bases fit TRBD2. The length of the CDR3 is 15 residues. V trimming: 5 bases; J trimming: 7 bases; junction bases outside the gene matches: 6. In germline, CDR1 is MNHEY, CDR2 SVGAGI.

V usage is TRBV28 and J usage is TRBJ2-7, with 8 bases identical to TRBD2. This CDR3 comprises 11 residues. In germline, CDR1 is MDHEN, CDR2 SYDVKM. The J segment lost 7 bases and the V segment lost 8 bases, leaving 4 bases of the junction unmatched. This chain's CDR3 is CASGGGGEQYV. Here the CDR3 DNA reads TGTGCCAGCGGTGGCGGGGGGGAGCAGTACGTC.

This chain links TRBV27 with TRBJ2-1, with 8 bases matching TRBD2. V shed 5 bases, J shed 14 bases, and the junction held 8 bases outside the gene matches. Germline V lookup: CDR1 MNHEY, CDR2 SMNVEV (reference sequence). This CDR3 region has 12 residues. This CDR3 reads CASSPPGLGKFF. Here the CDR3 DNA reads TGTGCCAGCAGTCCCCCGGGACTAGGGAAGTTCTTC.

The chain is built from TRBV5-1 and TRBJ2-2, with D perhaps TRBD1 (6 bases). In germline, CDR1 is SGHRS, CDR2 YFSETQ. V dropped 0 bases and J dropped 4 bases, with 13 bases sitting between them. The CDR3 loop spans 16 amino acids. DNA of the CDR3: TGCGCCAGCAGCTTGGCCGACAGGTTCCTCACCGGGGAGCTGTTTTTT. This sequence encodes CASSLADRFLTGELFF.